Shown below are 23 T cell receptor beta chains from a single sample sequenced in a study of T cell repertoires in cytomegalovirus infection. MiXCR, applied by TCRdb to the reads, yields one record per CDR3 protein. Of about 360,000 distinct CDR3 sequences in the sample, around 18% were seen once. Sample: PBMCs. The receptors come from a human donor in good health (CMV status not recorded). Some clones in this sample may be carry-over from other donors' samples.

This clonotype was seen only a few times. The chain is built from TRBV12-3 or TRBV12-4 and TRBJ2-7, with TRBD1 matching 12 bases. This CDR3 contains 18 residues. V dropped 6 bases and J dropped 4; count of bases not matched to a gene: 16. CDR3 nucleotide sequence: TGTGCCAGCAGCCCCGGGCTCGGGGACAGGGGGCTCCATTACGAGCAGTACTTC. Protein sequence: CASSPGLGDRGLHYEQYF.

This clonotype was counted many times. The chain has TRBV7-2 and TRBJ1-5; D is perhaps TRBD1 (5 bases). V shed 7 bases and J shed 1 base, with 23 bases lying between them. The germline gives CDR1 SGHTA, CDR2 FQGNSA. The CDR3 is 18 residues long. The CDR3 DNA follows: TGTGCCAGCAACCAACGTGGGGCTTCGGGTGCGAGCAATCAGCCCCAGCATTTT. It specifies CASNQRGASGASNQPQHF.

This clonotype was detected a few times. The V call is TRBV7-9, the J call TRBJ1-4; TRBD1 matches at 7 bases. After removal of 5 bases from V and 1 base from J, the junction contained 4 bases not matched to a gene. The CDR3 consists of 15 residues. The germline V gene encodes CDR1 SEHNR and CDR2 FQNEAQ (reference sequence). CDR3 DNA sequence: TGTGCCAGCAGCCTCCGACAGGGAACTAATGAAAAACTGTTTTTT. Its translation is CASSLRQGTNEKLFF.

The chain has TRBV5-4 and TRBJ2-1; possible D gene TRBD2, 6 bases. V lost 3 bases to trimming and J lost 3 bases, with 10 bases between them. The CDR3 runs 14 residues. In germline, CDR1 is SGHNT, CDR2 YYREEE (reference sequence). CDR3 loop: CASSWGDFYNEQFF. The CDR3 DNA is TGTGCCAGCAGCTGGGGGGACTTCTACAATGAGCAGTTCTTC.

This clonotype was counted only a few times. The V and J genes are TRBV28 and TRBJ2-7; a possible D gene is TRBD2 (5 bases). There are 14 residues in the CDR3. The ends were cut back, 4 bases at V and 3 bases at J, with 13 bases in the middle. Germline V gene lookup returns CDR1 MDHEN and CDR2 SYDVKM. The CDR3 region has the DNA TGTGCCAGCAGTTCTGTTGAGGGTTTCTACGAGCAGTACTTC. Its protein is CASSSVEGFYEQYF.

This clonotype was seen a handful of times. J is TRBJ1-5 and V is TRBV12-3 or TRBV12-4, with unresolved D. The CDR3 loop spans 14 amino acids. V shed 1 base and J shed 0 bases, with 4 bases lying between them. The CDR3 spells CASSLEGSNQPQHF. DNA of the CDR3: TGTGCCAGCAGTTTAGAGGGTAGCAATCAGCCCCAGCATTTT.

Many counts were recorded for this clonotype. The rearrangement uses TRBV4-1 and TRBJ2-7, with 14 bases identical to TRBD2. V lost 1 base to trimming and J lost 2 bases; unmatched junction nucleotides: 4. CDR3 length equals 17 residues. The germline V gene encodes CDR1 MGHRA and CDR2 YSYEKL. CDR3 sequence reads: CASSQVGTSGSPYEQYV. The CDR3 DNA reads TGCGCCAGCAGCCAAGTGGGGACTAGCGGGAGTCCCTACGAGCAGTACGTC.

The rearrangement joins TRBV7-9 to TRBJ2-7; TRBD2 matches 9 bases. CDR3 length: 14 amino acids. Trimming took 5 bases from V and 4 from J; bases not matched to a gene: 6. The germline V gene has CDR1 SEHNR and CDR2 FQNEAQ (reference sequence). The CDR3 DNA is TGTGCCAGCAGCCAGACTAGCGGAGAATACGAGCAGTACTTC. It specifies CASSQTSGEYEQYF.

This clonotype was detected a few times. The chain couples TRBV20-1 to TRBJ1-6; D unclear. The CDR3 extends over 13 amino acids. V was pared by 5 bases and J by 7 bases, with 12 bases between. In germline, CDR1 is DFQATT, CDR2 SNEGSKA (reference sequence). The CDR3 bases are TGCAGTGCTCCACGAGCAGAGAATTCACCCCTCCACTTT. It codes for CSAPRAENSPLHF.

This clonotype was recorded many times. The rearrangement joins TRBV6-1 to TRBJ1-2; possible D gene TRBD1, 5 bases. CDR3 length equals 13 residues. Germline loops: CDR1 MNHNS, CDR2 SASEGT. Trimming pared 5 bases from V and 8 bases from J, leaving 15 bases between. CDR3: CASSRIPGSGYTF. For the CDR3, the DNA is TGTGCCAGCAGTCGAATCCCAGGGAGCGGCTACACCTTC.

This clonotype has a handful of counts. V usage is TRBV10-3 and J usage is TRBJ2-7; a possible D gene is TRBD1 (5 bases). With 3 bases removed from V and 3 bases from J, the gap between germline ends came to 12 bases. CDR3 length: 14 amino acids. Germline CDR1 reads ENHRY; CDR2 reads SYGVKD. The CDR3 DNA is TGTGCCATCAGTGATCGAGACAGAAACTACGAGCAGTACTTC. Protein sequence: CAISDRDRNYEQYF.

This clonotype was picked up a small number of times. J is TRBJ2-5 and V is TRBV6-2 or TRBV6-3; weak D call: TRBD2 (5 bases). The V gene lost 5 bases and the J gene lost 5 bases, with 12 bases spanning the gap. The CDR3 sequence is 13 residues long. Germline V CDR1 and CDR2: MNHEY, SVGEGT. The CDR3: CASSRPPGETQYF. The CDR3 DNA follows: TGTGCCAGCAGTCGTCCCCCGGGGGAGACCCAGTACTTC.

The chain employs TRBV12-3 or TRBV12-4 and TRBJ1-6; no clear D. V gave up 2 bases and J gave up 7 bases, with 3 bases separating them. This CDR3 contains 12 residues. CDR3 sequence: CASSLMNSPLHF. The CDR3 coding sequence is TGTGCCAGCAGTTTAATGAATTCACCCCTCCACTTT.

The V and J genes are TRBV5-1 and TRBJ2-2, with 11 nucleotides matching TRBD1. The CDR3 length is 15 residues. CDR1 is SGHRS and CDR2 is YFSETQ in the germline V gene. V shed 4 bases, J shed 4 bases, and the junction held 3 bases outside the gene matches. DNA of the CDR3: TGCGCCAGCAGCCTCGGACAGGGGGCCACCGGGGAGCTGTTTTTT. Protein sequence: CASSLGQGATGELFF.

The gene calls are TRBV20-1 and TRBJ2-7; 8 bases align to TRBD2. Germline CDR1 is DFQATT and CDR2 is SNEGSKA (reference sequence). V lost 3 bases to trimming and J lost 3 bases; unmatched junction nucleotides: 7. The length of the CDR3 is 14 residues. The CDR3 sequence: CSASIAGTHYEQYF. The CDR3 nucleotides read TGCAGTGCTAGCATAGCGGGAACACACTACGAGCAGTACTTC.

In its sample, this clonotype was seen many times. The J gene is TRBJ1-5, the V gene TRBV12-5, with a weak D call TRBD1 (5 bases). CDR1 and CDR2 (germline): LGHNT, FRNRAP. The CDR3 is 17 residues long. The V end lost 1 base, the J end lost 1 base, and 14 bases lay between the germline ends. The chain's CDR3 is CASGLGLGDGSNQPQHF. Written as DNA, the CDR3 is TGTGCTAGTGGTTTGGGCCTGGGGGATGGAAGCAATCAGCCCCAGCATTTT.

This clonotype was counted many times. The V and J genes are TRBV7-2 and TRBJ2-3; 10 positions match TRBD2. Germline CDR1 and CDR2: SGHTA and FQGNSA. Germline trimming cut 5 bases from V and 4 bases from J; bases unmatched to any gene: 6. The CDR3 covers 15 residues. CDR3 nucleotide sequence: TGTGCCAGCAGCCCTAGCGGGGGTCTCGCAGATACGCAGTATTTT. Translated: CASSPSGGLADTQYF.

This clonotype was counted only a few times. V and J are TRBV7-9 and TRBJ2-1, with D possibly called TRBD1 or TRBD2 (5 bases each). The length of the CDR3 is 16 residues. Deletions cut 2 bases from V and 5 bases from J, with 16 bases between. Germline loops: CDR1 SEHNR, CDR2 FQNEAQ (reference sequence). CDR3 in DNA: TGTGCCAGCAGCTTAACCGGCTGGGGGTTCCACAATGAGCAGTTCTTC. It yields the protein CASSLTGWGFHNEQFF.

This clonotype was recorded a few times. The CDR3 bases are TGCGCCAACACCGGGACGAGCTTCGAGGTCGGAAACACCATATATTTT. Residues: CANTGTSFEVGNTIYF. The J gene is TRBJ1-3, the V gene TRBV23-1; a weak D match, TRBD1 (5 bases). TRBV23-1 is noted as an ORF with a role that remains uncertain. Trimming cost V 10 bases and J 4 bases, with 23 bases left between them. This CDR3 is 16 amino acids long.

This clonotype was counted once. This chain links TRBV18 with TRBJ2-1, with 8 bases fitting TRBD1. Germline V CDR1 and CDR2: KGHSH, LQKENI. This CDR3 has 14 amino acids. V was pared by 3 bases and J by 4 bases, with 2 bases of the junction left unmatched. For the CDR3, the DNA is TGTGCCAGCTCACCGGACAGGGAATACAATGAGCAGTTCTTC. It translates to CASSPDREYNEQFF. Combining the CDR3 with reference TRBV18 and TRBJ2-1 gives the whole variable domain NAGVMQNPRHLVRRRGQEARLRCSPMKGHSHVYWYRQLPEEGLKFMVYLQKENIIDESGMPKERFSAEFPKEGPSILRIQQVVRGDSAAYFCASSPDREYNEQFFGPGTRLTVL.

The chain uses TRBV5-6 and TRBJ1-1, with TRBD1 matching 8 bases. Germline V gene sequence: CDR1 SGHDT, CDR2 YYEEEE. The ends lost 1 base at V and 3 bases at J; junction bases unmatched: 14. This CDR3 has 18 amino acids. CDR3 sequence (DNA): TGTGCCAGCAGCTTGATATTTGGGACAGGCGGAGGTTACACTGAAGCTTTCTTT. Its translation is CASSLIFGTGGGYTEAFF. Full variable domain (missing parts from reference TRBV5-6 and TRBJ1-1): DAGVTQSPTHLIKTRGQQVTLRCSPKSGHDTVSWYQQALGQGPQFIFQYYEEEERQRGNFPDRFSGHQFPNYSSELNVNALLLGDSALYLCASSLIFGTGGGYTEAFFGQGTRLTVV.

In its sample, this clonotype was seen a few times. The chain joins TRBV6-5 to TRBJ2-5; TRBD2 matches 12 bases. The germline V gene encodes CDR1 MNHEY and CDR2 SVGAGI. This CDR3 has 20 residues. Trimming took 5 bases from V and 1 from J; bases not matched to a gene: 17. The CDR3 DNA reads TGTGCCAGCAGTGCGTCGGTCAAGCTAGCGGGAGGGCTCCTCCAAGAGACCCAGTACTTC. As protein: CASSASVKLAGGLLQETQYF.

In this sample, this clonotype turned up many times. As DNA, the CDR3 is TGTGCCAGCAGCTTAGTACCGATCCACTCCTACGAGCAGTACTTC. It is translated as CASSLVPIHSYEQYF. V and J are TRBV7-2 and TRBJ2-7; the D is unclear. The CDR3 covers 15 residues. CDR1 and CDR2 from the germline V gene are SGHTA and FQGNSA. V was clipped by 1 base and J by 0 bases, with 10 bases between them.